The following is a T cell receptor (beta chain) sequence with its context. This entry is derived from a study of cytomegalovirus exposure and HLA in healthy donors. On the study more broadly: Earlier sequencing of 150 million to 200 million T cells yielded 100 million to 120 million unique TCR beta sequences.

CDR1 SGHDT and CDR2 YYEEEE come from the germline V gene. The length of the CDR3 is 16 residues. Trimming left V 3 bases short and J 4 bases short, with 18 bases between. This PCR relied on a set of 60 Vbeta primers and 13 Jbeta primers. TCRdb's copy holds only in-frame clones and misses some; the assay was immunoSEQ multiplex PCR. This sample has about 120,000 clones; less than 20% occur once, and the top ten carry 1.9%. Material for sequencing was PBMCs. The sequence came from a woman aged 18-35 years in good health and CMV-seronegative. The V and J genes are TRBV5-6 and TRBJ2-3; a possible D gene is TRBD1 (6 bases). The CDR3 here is CASSSGLRGRADTQYF. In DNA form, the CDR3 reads TGTGCCAGCAGCTCGGGCCTCAGGGGCCGGGCAGATACGCAGTATTTT.